This T cell receptor (beta chain) was sequenced during a study of blood T cell repertoires in COVID-19. Across the study: Sample material is recorded as cDNA or gDNA derived from T cells, B-cell-depleted T cells, or PBMCs.

Profiling relied on immunoSEQ multiplex PCR, and the TCRdb table lists in-frame clones only, not all of them. The profile covers roughly 100,000 clones, with 87% appearing a single time and approximately 6.2% taken by the ten largest. Trimming took 4 bases from V and 5 from J, leaving 13 bases between them. CDR3 length equals 13 residues. Germline V gene sequence: CDR1 SGHNT, CDR2 YYREEE (reference sequence). The receptor comes from a human donor in a cohort sampled during active COVID-19. The chain has TRBV5-4 and TRBJ2-7; D is uncertain. The sequencing sample was made of peripheral blood. CDR3 nucleotides: TGTGCCAGCAGCCGCGACAAAAGGAACGAGCAGTACTTC. Translating gives CASSRDKRNEQYF.